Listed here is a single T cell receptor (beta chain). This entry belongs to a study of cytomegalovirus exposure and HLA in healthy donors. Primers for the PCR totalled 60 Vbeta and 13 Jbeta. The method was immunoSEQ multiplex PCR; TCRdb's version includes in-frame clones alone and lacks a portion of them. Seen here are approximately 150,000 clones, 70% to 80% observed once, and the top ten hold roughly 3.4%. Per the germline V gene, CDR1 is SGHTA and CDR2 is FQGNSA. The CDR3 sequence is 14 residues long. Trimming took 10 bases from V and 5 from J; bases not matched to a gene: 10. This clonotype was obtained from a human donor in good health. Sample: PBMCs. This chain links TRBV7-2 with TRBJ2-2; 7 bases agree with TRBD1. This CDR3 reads CATQGTGVTGELFF. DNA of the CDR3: TGTGCCACCCAGGGAACAGGGGTAACCGGGGAGCTGTTTTTT.